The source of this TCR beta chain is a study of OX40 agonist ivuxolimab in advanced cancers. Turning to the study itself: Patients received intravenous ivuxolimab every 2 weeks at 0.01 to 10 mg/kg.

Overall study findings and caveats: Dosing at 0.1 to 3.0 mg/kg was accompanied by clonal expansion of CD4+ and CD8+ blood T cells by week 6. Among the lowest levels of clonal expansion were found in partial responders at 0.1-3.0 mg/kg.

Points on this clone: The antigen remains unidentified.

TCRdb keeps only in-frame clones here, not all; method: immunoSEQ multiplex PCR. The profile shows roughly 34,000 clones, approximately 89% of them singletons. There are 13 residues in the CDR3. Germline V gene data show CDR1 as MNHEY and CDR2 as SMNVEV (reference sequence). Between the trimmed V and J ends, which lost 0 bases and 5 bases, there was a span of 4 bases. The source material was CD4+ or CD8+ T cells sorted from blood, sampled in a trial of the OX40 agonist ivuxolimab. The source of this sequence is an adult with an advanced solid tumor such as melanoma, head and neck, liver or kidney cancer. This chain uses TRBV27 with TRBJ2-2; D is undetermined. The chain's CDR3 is CASSLSGTGELFF. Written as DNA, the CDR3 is TGTGCCAGCAGTTTATCGGGGACCGGGGAGCTGTTTTTT.